Each of the 19 T cell receptor beta chains below was sequenced from the same sample in a study of T cells in Graves' hyperthyroidism and ophthalmopathy. RNA transcripts were the template for amplifying TCR beta CDR3 regions. With the HTBI primer set, the TCR CDR3 went through a first round of RT-PCR. TCRdb processed the multiplex PCR reads anew with MiXCR; each CDR3 protein has one entry. The sample yields some 350,000 distinct CDR3 sequences, less than 20% seen once. Sequencing was done on a sample of blood. These receptors all stem from a woman between 18 and 29 years old with Graves' hyperthyroidism that later progressed to Graves' ophthalmopathy.

The sample holds a few counts of this clonotype. The chain is built from TRBV7-2 and TRBJ2-7, with 9 bases matching TRBD1. The germline V gene encodes CDR1 SGHTA and CDR2 FQGNSA. This CDR3 is built from 13 residues. V dropped 6 bases and J dropped 7; count of bases not matched to a gene: 7. Here the CDR3 DNA reads TGTGCCAGCAGTGTAACAGGGGGCCATGAGCAGTACTTC. Translated, it gives CASSVTGGHEQYF. Full variable domain (rest looked up from reference TRBV7-2 and TRBJ2-7): GAGVSQSPSNKVTEKGKDVELRCDPISGHTALYWYRQSLGQGLEFLIYFQGNSAPDKSGLPSDRFSAERTGGSVSTLTIQRTQQEDSAVYLCASSVTGGHEQYFGPGTRLTVT.

In this sample, this clonotype turned up many times. The V gene is TRBV7-9, the J gene TRBJ2-7, with 9 bases matching TRBD1. Germline-derived CDR1 and CDR2 are SEHNR and FQNEAQ (reference sequence). Trimming at V came to 9 bases and at J to 2 bases, leaving 11 bases not matched to a gene. The CDR3 covers 15 residues. CDR3 region: CARNLRDRETYEQYF. In DNA form, the CDR3 reads TGTGCCAGAAACCTCCGGGACAGGGAAACCTACGAGCAGTACTTC.

This clonotype was counted a few times. The chain couples TRBV6-1 to TRBJ2-1; weak D call: TRBD2 (6 bases). The CDR3 sequence is 18 residues long. CDR1 and CDR2 (germline): MNHNS, SASEGT. V lost 0 bases, J lost 3 bases, and 18 bases lay in between. In nucleotides, the CDR3 is TGTGCCAGCAGTGAAGCGCCACCGCGGGGTCCCCGCTACAATGAGCAGTTCTTC. As protein: CASSEAPPRGPRYNEQFF.

This clonotype was counted a few times. One base away lies a much larger clone, so this may be a sequencing read error. Given the absence of the conserved phenylalanine or tryptophan at the CDR3 end, a read error is likely. This chain connects TRBV30 to TRBJ1-2; 8 nucleotides match TRBD1. CDR1 and CDR2 (germline): GTSNPN, SVGIG (reference sequence). V lost 0 bases, J lost 8 bases, and 8 bases stayed unmatched. This CDR3 is built from 14 residues. CDR3 coding DNA: TGTGCCTGGAGTGTATCGGACAGGGAAGGGGGCTACACCCTC. Translation gives CAWSVSDREGGYTL.

This clonotype has only a few counts. This chain links TRBV2 with TRBJ2-5, with TRBD1 matching 10 bases. The CDR3 has 14 residues. Germline CDR1 reads SNHLY; CDR2 reads FYNNEI. Trimming took 6 bases from V and 5 from J; bases not matched to a gene: 6. CDR3 in amino acids: CASRWTGGGETQYF. DNA of the CDR3: TGTGCCAGCAGGTGGACAGGGGGTGGGGAGACCCAGTACTTC.

The chain joins TRBV29-1 to TRBJ1-1; 12 nucleotides line up with TRBD1. Per the germline V gene, CDR1 is SQVTM and CDR2 is ANQGSEA. The CDR3 is made up of 17 amino acids. With V trimmed by 3 bases and J by 3 bases, 11 bases remained unmatched. CDR3 residues: CSVDPRDRGRQDTEAFF. CDR3 DNA sequence: TGCAGCGTTGACCCGCGGGACAGGGGGCGCCAGGACACTGAAGCTTTCTTT.

This clonotype came up many times. The rearrangement uses TRBV11-2 and TRBJ2-7, with 9 bases aligning to TRBD1. CDR3 length: 14 residues. Germline V gives CDR1 SGHAT, CDR2 FQNNGV. Losses at the gene ends were 2 bases for V and 6 bases for J; bases not matched to a gene: 5. The DNA for the CDR3 is TGTGCCAGCAGCTTAATGGGACAGGGTGTCGAGCAGTACTTC. Translation: CASSLMGQGVEQYF.

This clonotype was picked up many times. The chain carries TRBV13 and TRBJ2-1, with TRBD1 as a possible D gene (6 bases). The germline V gene encodes CDR1 PRHDT and CDR2 FYEKMQ (reference sequence). The length of the CDR3 is 14 residues. Trimming left V 6 bases short and J 8 bases short, with 17 bases between. The CDR3 loop is CASSLITRGDEQFF. CDR3 DNA: TGTGCCAGCAGTCTTATTACCAGGGGTGATGAGCAGTTCTTC.

The table lists this clonotype with many counts. This chain joins TRBV30 and TRBJ1-5; no clear D. The CDR3 loop spans 15 amino acids. Germline V CDR1 and CDR2: GTSNPN, SVGIG (reference sequence). Trimming left V 2 bases short and J 7 bases short, with 18 bases between. For the CDR3, the DNA is TGTGCCTGGAGTCGAGCCGGGTCCGTGGTGCAGCCCCAGCATTTT. Translation gives CAWSRAGSVVQPQHF.

V gene TRBV6-1 combines with J gene TRBJ1-6; D ambiguous. V was pared by 3 bases and J by 0 bases, with 6 bases between. Germline V gives CDR1 MNHNS, CDR2 SASEGT. CDR3 size: 15 residues. The CDR3 nucleotides are TGTGCCAGCAGTGAGCAAGGCTCCTATAATTCACCCCTCCACTTT. Translation: CASSEQGSYNSPLHF.

This clonotype was seen many times. The V gene is TRBV28, the J gene TRBJ2-4; D may be TRBD1 (5 bases). Germline V gives CDR1 MDHEN, CDR2 SYDVKM. The CDR3 spans 15 residues. The V end lost 3 bases, the J end lost 0 bases, and 9 bases lay between the germline ends. As DNA, the CDR3 is TGTGCCAGCAGTTTCAGGGCCCTAGCCAAAAACATTCAGTACTTC. This encodes CASSFRALAKNIQYF.

This clonotype was counted at least ten times. The rearrangement uses TRBV14 and TRBJ1-1, with D possibly matching TRBD1 (6 bases). This CDR3 is built from 13 residues. Trimming left V 4 bases short and J 6 bases short, with 12 bases between. CDR1 is SGHDN, CDR2 FVKESK, per germline. CDR3 amino acids: CASSLNRDAEAFF. For the CDR3, the DNA is TGTGCCAGCAGCCTTAACAGGGACGCTGAAGCTTTCTTT.

This clonotype was counted ten times or more. The chain has TRBV4-2 and TRBJ1-1, with D unresolved. The V gene lost 4 bases and the J gene lost 3 bases, with 12 bases spanning the gap. Germline V gene sequence: CDR1 LGHNA, CDR2 YNFKEQ. The CDR3 totals 14 residues. The CDR3, as DNA: TGTGCCAGCAGCCCAGTAGTCGGGGACACTGAAGCTTTCTTT. Translation gives CASSPVVGDTEAFF.

This clonotype was detected a few times. The chain uses TRBV7-9 and TRBJ2-7; 7 bases map to TRBD1. V was clipped by 4 bases and J by 7 bases; unmatched bases: 10. CDR1 and CDR2 from the germline V gene are SEHNR and FQNEAQ (reference sequence). The CDR3 sequence is 14 residues long. The chain's CDR3 is CASSSDRPPGEQYF. The CDR3 bases are TGTGCCAGCAGCTCGGACAGGCCCCCGGGGGAGCAGTACTTC.

There are many counts of this clonotype. V usage is TRBV3-1 and J usage is TRBJ2-7; tentatively, D is TRBD1 (7 bases). Germline values: CDR1 LGHDT, CDR2 YNNKEL (reference sequence). CDR3 size: 16 residues. Trimming removed 3 bases from V and 5 bases from J, with 20 bases in between. The CDR3 DNA follows: TGTGCCAGCAGCCACGGGGGTCACAGGGGATTCCACGAGCAGTACTTC. This translates into CASSHGGHRGFHEQYF.

This clonotype was observed a few times. The chain couples TRBV27 to TRBJ2-7; 7 nucleotides match TRBD1. This CDR3 has 14 amino acids. J was trimmed by 5 bases and V by 7 bases; bases with no gene match: 11. The germline CDR1 and CDR2 sequences are MNHEY and SMNVEV (reference sequence). The CDR3 bases are TGTGCCAGCAATAATCCAGGGGGATTGAACGAGCAGTACTTC. Translating it yields CASNNPGGLNEQYF.

The table lists this clonotype with many counts. The V gene is TRBV2, the J gene TRBJ1-5, with D unclear. The V and J ends lost 7 bases and 1 base respectively, with 8 bases between them. The CDR3 is made up of 13 amino acids. The germline V gene has CDR1 SNHLY and CDR2 FYNNEI. The CDR3 DNA reads as TGTGCCAGCACACGGGAGAGCAATCAGCCCCAGCATTTT. Translating gives CASTRESNQPQHF.

The V call is TRBV4-1, the J call TRBJ2-1, with D maybe TRBD1 (5 bases). Germline CDR1 MGHRA, CDR2 YSYEKL. The CDR3 contains 15 residues. Trimming cost V 0 bases and J 7 bases, with 13 bases left between them. As DNA, the CDR3 is TGCGCCAGCAGCCAAGATAAGGGGCTAGATAATGAGCAGTTCTTC. Amino acids: CASSQDKGLDNEQFF.

The rearrangement joins TRBV6-2 or TRBV6-3 to TRBJ2-1; 8 nucleotides line up with TRBD1. Germline V gene lookup returns CDR1 MNHEY and CDR2 SVGEGT. The CDR3 runs 15 residues. V gave up 6 bases and J gave up 8 bases; unmatched junction bases: 12. This chain's CDR3 is CASRLQGEVYDEQFF. The CDR3 region has the DNA TGTGCCAGCAGGCTACAGGGGGAGGTGTACGATGAGCAGTTCTTC.